The 20 T cell receptor beta chains given below trace back to one sample, sequenced in a study of blood T cells in healthy people across ages. The use of a sample-barcoded 5' primer and a J-beta primer mix characterized a second PCR of about 7 to 12 cycles. TCRdb itself ran the 5' RACE reads through MiXCR, one entry per CDR3 protein. The sample contains about a million distinct CDR3 sequences, under 50% of which appear only once. Material for sequencing was blood. The receptors were gathered from a man aged 25-45 years in good health.

The chain combines TRBV4-3 with TRBJ1-1; a weak D match, TRBD1 (6 bases). This CDR3 contains 16 residues. Germline-derived CDR1 and CDR2 are LGHNA and YSLEER. V lost 3 bases and J lost 6, with 20 bases in between. The CDR3 DNA reads TGCGCCAGCAGCCAGGACTACAGGGCGGGGGCACCTGAAGCTTTCTTT. Protein product: CASSQDYRAGAPEAFF.

The sample holds a few counts of this clonotype. J is TRBJ2-3 and V is TRBV3-1; 7 bases agree with TRBD1. Germline CDR1 and CDR2: LGHDT and YNNKEL (reference sequence). V dropped 4 bases and J dropped 5; count of bases not matched to a gene: 9. The CDR3 is made up of 15 amino acids. CDR3: CASSPDRNRGDTQYF. The CDR3, as DNA: TGTGCCAGCAGCCCGGACAGGAACCGTGGAGATACGCAGTATTTT.

The rearrangement links TRBV6-5 to TRBJ2-1; 12 nucleotides match TRBD2. Germline CDR1 MNHEY, CDR2 SVGAGI. V shed 4 bases, J shed 9 bases, and the junction held 7 bases outside the gene matches. The CDR3 length is 15 residues. In nucleotides, the CDR3 is TGTGCCAGCAGTTCTAGGACTAGCGGGGTTGGTGAGCAGTTCTTC. This encodes CASSSRTSGVGEQFF.

The rearrangement links TRBV7-6 to TRBJ2-3; no reliable D call. V gave up 0 bases and J gave up 4 bases, with 26 bases separating them. CDR3 length: 20 residues. The V gene's germline CDR1 is SGHVS and CDR2 FNYEAQ. The CDR3 DNA follows: TGTGCCAGCAGCTTAGCATTAAGAGCTTACAGTATCACAAAGGCAGATACGCAGTATTTT. This sequence encodes CASSLALRAYSITKADTQYF.

This clonotype was observed once. CDR3 amino acids: CAISLGLAGSIEQYF. CDR3 sequence (DNA): TGTGCCATCAGTTTGGGACTAGCGGGGTCGATCGAGCAGTACTTC. The V gene is TRBV10-3, the J gene TRBJ2-5; the match to TRBD2 covers 13 bases. TRBJ2-7 matches the DNA end more closely, so the J call is doubtful. Germline-derived CDR1 and CDR2 are ENHRY and SYGVKD. The CDR3 covers 15 residues.

CDR3 region: CASSQVAQVSYEQYF. CDR3 sequence (DNA): TGCGCCAGCAGCCAAGTTGCACAGGTCTCCTACGAGCAGTACTTC. The chain combines TRBV4-3 with TRBJ2-7; a weak D match, TRBD1 (5 bases). This CDR3 is 15 amino acids long. CDR1 LGHNA and CDR2 YSLEER come from the germline V gene. V lost 1 base, J lost 0 bases, and 10 bases lay in between.

The V call is TRBV6-1, the J call TRBJ1-3; possible D gene TRBD1, 5 bases. The CDR3 loop spans 13 amino acids. V was shortened by 8 bases and J by 0 bases, with 8 bases between the two germline ends. Germline CDR1 reads MNHNS; CDR2 reads SASEGT. The CDR3 spells CASGAASGNTIYF. The CDR3 nucleotides are TGTGCCAGCGGGGCAGCCTCTGGAAACACCATATATTTT.

The chain joins TRBV29-1 to TRBJ2-7, with a possible D match to TRBD1 (5 bases). This CDR3 contains 15 residues. The V gene's germline CDR1 is SQVTM and CDR2 ANQGSEA. V lost 4 bases to trimming and J lost 2 bases, with 18 bases between them. This CDR3 reads CSVGTAGWYTYEQYF. Written as DNA, the CDR3 is TGCAGCGTTGGAACGGCAGGGTGGTATACCTACGAGCAGTACTTC.

This clonotype was counted between two and nine times. The chain combines TRBV4-3 with TRBJ1-2; no clear D gene. The germline V gene has CDR1 LGHNA and CDR2 YSLEER. Trimming removed 5 bases at V and 4 bases at J, with 20 bases between. The CDR3 is 16 amino acids. The CDR3 sequence: CASSNRRTHSSYGYTF. CDR3 coding DNA: TGCGCCAGCAGCAATAGGCGGACTCACTCCTCCTATGGCTACACCTTC.

The chain uses TRBV7-2 and TRBJ2-5; D may be TRBD2 (6 bases). Looked up from germline, CDR1 is SGHTA and CDR2 is FQGNSA. This CDR3 has 16 amino acids. With 0 bases removed from V and 1 base from J, the gap between germline ends came to 12 bases. The CDR3 is CASSLALTRSQETQYF. In nucleotides, the CDR3 is TGTGCCAGCAGCTTAGCCCTGACTAGAAGCCAAGAGACCCAGTACTTC.

The chain combines TRBV5-1 with TRBJ2-7, with TRBD1 identical over 12 bases. Germline V gene lookup returns CDR1 SGHRS and CDR2 YFSETQ. V was clipped by 4 bases and J by 4 bases; unmatched bases: 6. The CDR3 has 15 residues. CDR3 bases: TGCGCCAGCAGCGTTGGGACAGGGGGCGCGTACGAGCAGTACTTC. As protein: CASSVGTGGAYEQYF.

The V gene is TRBV12-3 or TRBV12-4, the J gene TRBJ2-1; TRBD2 aligns across 13 bases. V lost 3 bases and J lost 6; bases outside the gene matches: 5. The CDR3 has 16 amino acids. The CDR3 here is CASSFPGLAGVNEQFF. The CDR3 DNA sequence: TGTGCCAGCAGTTTCCCTGGACTAGCGGGGGTCAATGAGCAGTTCTTC.

The V gene is TRBV10-3, the J gene TRBJ2-1; D call uncertain. Germline CDR1 is ENHRY and CDR2 is SYGVKD. The length of the CDR3 is 13 residues. The V and J ends lost 0 bases and 9 bases respectively, with 9 bases between them. CDR3 residues: CAISESSPGEQFF. The CDR3 DNA reads as TGTGCCATCAGTGAGTCGAGCCCGGGTGAGCAGTTCTTC.

This clonotype was seen more than once but under ten times. J is TRBJ2-2 and V is TRBV5-1; D is unclear. CDR1 and CDR2 (germline): SGHRS, YFSETQ. Trimming took 6 bases from V and 7 from J, leaving 16 bases between them. The CDR3 is 14 residues long. The CDR3 region has the DNA TGCGCCAGCACAGGCAGATTAGCCGACGGGGAGCTGTTTTTT. Protein product: CASTGRLADGELFF.

V and J are TRBV7-2 and TRBJ1-4; no clear D gene. Looked up from germline, CDR1 is SGHTA and CDR2 is FQGNSA. V shed 1 base and J shed 8 bases, with 11 bases lying between them. This CDR3 contains 14 residues. The CDR3, as DNA: TGTGCCAGCAGCTTAGGACTGACGGGGGAAAAACTGTTTTTT. It codes for CASSLGLTGEKLFF.

V is TRBV12-3 or TRBV12-4 and J is TRBJ2-1; 8 nucleotides agree with TRBD1. This CDR3 has 13 amino acids. V shed 8 bases and J 9 bases; nucleotides not matched to a gene: 9. The chain's CDR3 is CASGKGQVPEQFF. The CDR3 DNA sequence: TGTGCCAGCGGCAAGGGACAGGTTCCTGAGCAGTTCTTC.

The chain carries TRBV24-1 and TRBJ2-3; 12 bases agree with TRBD2. Germline V lookup: CDR1 KGHDR, CDR2 SFDVKD. This CDR3 is 16 amino acids long. The trim removed 5 bases at V and 3 bases at J, leaving 5 bases unmatched. In DNA, the CDR3 is TGTGCCACCAGTGGCTGGACTAGCGGGGATACAGATACGCAGTATTTT. Protein: CATSGWTSGDTDTQYF.

This sequence joins TRBV20-1 and TRBJ2-1; D unclear. V lost 3 bases to trimming and J lost 8 bases, with 14 bases between them. Looked up from germline, CDR1 is DFQATT and CDR2 is SNEGSKA (reference sequence). This CDR3 has 13 residues. The CDR3 loop reads CSASLSGFDEQFF. Written as DNA, the CDR3 is TGCAGTGCTAGTTTGTCGGGTTTCGATGAGCAGTTCTTC.

The V gene is TRBV4-2, the J gene TRBJ2-2, with TRBD2 as a possible D gene (6 bases). CDR1 is LGHNA and CDR2 is YNFKEQ in the germline V gene. With 0 bases removed from V and 2 bases from J, the gap between germline ends came to 13 bases. This CDR3 is 17 amino acids long. CDR3 sequence (DNA): TGTGCCAGCAGCCAAGACGGGAGTCAGGGTAACACCGGGGAGCTGTTTTTT. This sequence encodes CASSQDGSQGNTGELFF.

V gene TRBV2 combines with J gene TRBJ2-1; D is perhaps TRBD1 or TRBD2 (6 bases each). The V end was cut by 3 bases, the J end by 4 bases, with 13 bases between. The CDR3 consists of 15 residues. CDR1 SNHLY and CDR2 FYNNEI come from the germline V gene. The DNA of the CDR3 is TGTGCCAGCAGTGATGTGGGGGGCGGATACAATGAGCAGTTCTTC. Its protein is CASSDVGGGYNEQFF.